This T cell receptor beta chain is from a study of regulatory T cells in long-lasting Graves disease. CDR3-region Arm-PCR and iRepertoire HTBI primers produced the TCR beta libraries. In TCRdb, the multiplex PCR reads were re-called with MiXCR into one record per CDR3 protein. The sample has about 400,000 distinct CDR3 sequences; around 16% are singletons. The V and J ends lost 1 base and 10 bases, in that order; junction bases with no gene match: 19. The CDR3 spans 18 residues. Germline-derived CDR1 and CDR2 are SGHAT and FQNNGV. In this sample, this clonotype turned up many times. As for time point: newly diagnosed GD, antithyroid drugs for less than 3 months. Making the TCR library involved RNA that had been extracted from PBMCs. These sequences were also reported in another study, on T cells in Graves' hyperthyroidism and ophthalmopathy. As reported in that work: Each diagnosis was grounded in clinical symptoms, serum thyroxine and TRAb, thyroid ultrasound, and orbital computed tomography. The HTBI primer set drove a first-round RT-PCR of the TCR CDR3.

This specimen consisted of peripheral blood mononuclear cells (PBMCs), obtained at new diagnosis, from a patient treated with antithyroid drugs. The receptor's source is a middle-aged woman with Graves disease. The rearrangement joins TRBV11-2 to TRBJ2-1, with 7 bases aligning to TRBD2. CDR3 protein: CASSLAFFRAGDDDEQFF. CDR3 nucleotides: TGTGCCAGCAGCTTAGCCTTTTTTCGGGCGGGAGACGACGACGAGCAGTTCTTC.